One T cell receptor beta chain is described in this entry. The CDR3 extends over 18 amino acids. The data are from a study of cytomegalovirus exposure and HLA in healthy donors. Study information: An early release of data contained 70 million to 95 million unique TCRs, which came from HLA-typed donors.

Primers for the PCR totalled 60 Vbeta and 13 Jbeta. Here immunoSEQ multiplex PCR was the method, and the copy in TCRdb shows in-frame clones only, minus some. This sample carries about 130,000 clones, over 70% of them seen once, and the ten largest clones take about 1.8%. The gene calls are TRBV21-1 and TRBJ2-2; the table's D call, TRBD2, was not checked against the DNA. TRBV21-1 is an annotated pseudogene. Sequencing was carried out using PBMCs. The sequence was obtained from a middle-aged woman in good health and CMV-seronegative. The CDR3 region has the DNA TGTGCCAGCAGCAAAGACGGCGGGGGGTTAGCGGGAGCAGGGGAGCTGTTTTTT. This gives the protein CASSKDGGGLAGAGELFF.